The 28 T cell receptor beta chains below come from one sample, sequenced in a study of T-cell reconstitution after alpha-beta-depleted transplantation in children. It was with unique molecular identifiers that the TCRbeta library was prepared. TCRdb re-called the PCR reads through MiXCR, storing one row per CDR3 protein. This table holds approximately 83,000 distinct CDR3 sequences, roughly 8.3% found once. The source was PBMCs from the stem cell graft donor, collected from the stem cell graft. Receptors originate from a human donor who donated a stem cell graft to a child with congenital amegakaryocytic thrombocytopenia.

The table lists this clonotype with many counts. V usage is TRBV7-9 and J usage is TRBJ1-1; D not certain. CDR3 length: 14 amino acids. V was cut by 5 bases and J by 5 bases, with 15 bases left in between. The V gene's germline CDR1 is SEHNR and CDR2 FQNEAQ (reference sequence). DNA for the CDR3: TGTGCCAGCAGCCCAACCCTTTCTGAGACTGAAGCTTTCTTT. Translated: CASSPTLSETEAFF.

The chain uses TRBV21-1 and TRBJ1-1; the table names TRBD1, a call not compared with the DNA. TRBV21-1 is labeled a pseudogene. The CDR3 is 14 amino acids. CDR3 in amino acids: CASSKSAGGTEAFF. The CDR3 bases are TGTGCCAGCAGCAAATCGGCAGGGGGCACTGAAGCTTTCTTT.

In this sample, this clonotype turned up many times. V is TRBV12-3 or TRBV12-4 and J is TRBJ2-1; TRBD2 agrees at 7 bases. The CDR3 contains 12 residues. With 4 bases clipped from V and 7 bases from J, the junction kept 1 base outside the gene matches. The CDR3 spells CASSWGGNEQFF. In DNA form, the CDR3 reads TGTGCCAGCAGTTGGGGGGGGAATGAGCAGTTCTTC.

This clonotype was seen repeatedly, ten times or more. A much larger clonotype is one base distant, so this may be a read error. This chain uses TRBV20-1 with TRBJ2-4, with 8 positions matching TRBD1. Germline loops: CDR1 DFQATT, CDR2 SNEGSKA (reference sequence). The CDR3 runs to 13 residues. DNA for the CDR3: TGCAGTGCTAAAGGACAGGGAAAAAACAGTCAGTACTTC. Translated: CSAKGQGKNSQYF.

This clonotype was seen many times. V and J are TRBV7-2 and TRBJ2-3; TRBD2 matches at 8 bases. CDR1 SGHTA and CDR2 FQGNSA come from the germline V gene. This CDR3 comprises 15 residues. J gave up 3 bases and V 1 base, and 3 bases lay outside the gene matches. CDR3 sequence: CASSLVSGNTDTQYF. The DNA of the CDR3 is TGTGCCAGCAGCTTAGTTAGCGGGAATACAGATACGCAGTATTTT.

This clonotype has a count of ten or more. This rearrangement joins TRBV9 to TRBJ1-4; D gene ambiguous. Trimming removed 1 base from V and 5 bases from J, with 6 bases in between. Germline V CDR1 and CDR2: SGDLS, YYNGEE. The CDR3 loop spans 13 amino acids. The CDR3 region has the DNA TGTGCCAGCAGCGTACCCAGGAATGAAAAACTGTTTTTT. It translates to CASSVPRNEKLFF.

There are many counts of this clonotype. The chain joins TRBV5-1 to TRBJ1-5; D not resolved. The germline CDR1 and CDR2 sequences are SGHRS and YFSETQ. The CDR3 has 13 amino acids. V was clipped by 4 bases and J by 1 base, with 6 bases between them. The DNA of the CDR3 is TGCGCCAGCAGCCCCGACAGCAATCAGCCCCAGCATTTT. Translating it yields CASSPDSNQPQHF.

This clonotype came up many times. V and J are TRBV4-1 and TRBJ1-5; D gene unclear. Germline V gives CDR1 MGHRA, CDR2 YSYEKL. V gave up 0 bases and J gave up 6 bases, with 6 bases separating them. This CDR3 region has 13 residues. The CDR3 bases are TGCGCCAGCAGCCAAGAACCGCCTCAGCCCCAGCATTTT. Translated: CASSQEPPQPQHF.

This clonotype has ten or more counts. The V call is TRBV12-3 or TRBV12-4, the J call TRBJ1-2; D not certain. This CDR3 is built from 15 residues. V lost 6 bases, J lost 4 bases, and 18 bases lay in between. CDR3 residues: CASSPNAGRPYGYTF. The CDR3 DNA sequence: TGTGCCAGCAGCCCCAACGCCGGCCGGCCCTATGGCTACACCTTC.

This clonotype was seen only a few times. The chain uses TRBV20-1 and TRBJ1-2; D is unresolved. This CDR3 has 15 amino acids. V was shortened by 3 bases and J by 0 bases, with 14 bases between the two germline ends. Germline assignment: CDR1 DFQATT and CDR2 SNEGSKA (reference sequence). Written as DNA, the CDR3 is TGCAGTGCTAGGGTCACCGACTTTACTAACTATGGCTACACCTTC. The encoded protein is CSARVTDFTNYGYTF.

This clonotype was found many times. V usage is TRBV29-1 and J usage is TRBJ1-3; D perhaps matches TRBD1 (5 bases). CDR1 and CDR2 (germline): SQVTM, ANQGSEA. This CDR3 is built from 14 residues. V was shortened by 4 bases and J by 4 bases, with 14 bases between the two germline ends. DNA for the CDR3: TGCAGCGTTGGGGGCCCCAGCCACGGAAACACCATATATTTT. As protein: CSVGGPSHGNTIYF.

This clonotype was found a few times. The chain carries TRBV19 and TRBJ2-7; D tentatively fits TRBD1 or TRBD2 (5 bases each). V shed 5 bases and J shed 6 bases, with 17 bases lying between them. CDR3 length: 14 amino acids. The V gene's germline CDR1 is LNHDA and CDR2 SQIVND (reference sequence). The CDR3 loop reads CASSVTPRDGEQYF. CDR3 DNA: TGTGCCAGTAGTGTCACCCCTAGGGACGGCGAGCAGTACTTC.

This clonotype was seen at least ten times. This sequence joins TRBV29-1 and TRBJ1-1; 11 nucleotides line up with TRBD1. The CDR3 is 15 residues long. V shed 1 base, J shed 3 bases, and the junction held 4 bases outside the gene matches. Germline V gene lookup returns CDR1 SQVTM and CDR2 ANQGSEA. The CDR3 nucleotides read TGCAGCGTTGAAGGGGGACAGGGGGTGGACACTGAAGCTTTCTTT. Translating it yields CSVEGGQGVDTEAFF.

This clonotype was picked up many times. The CDR3 reads CASSLRQGPSTEAFF. The CDR3 DNA reads as TGTGCCAGCAGCTTAAGACAGGGGCCCAGCACTGAAGCTTTCTTT. The chain combines TRBV7-3 with TRBJ1-1; TRBD1 matches 8 bases. There are 15 residues in the CDR3. V gave up 1 base and J gave up 4 bases; unmatched junction bases: 5. CDR1 is SGHTA and CDR2 is FQGTGA in the germline V gene.

This clonotype was detected many times. The rearrangement joins TRBV6-1 to TRBJ2-2, with D perhaps TRBD1 (5 bases). Germline-derived CDR1 and CDR2 are MNHNS and SASEGT. The V and J ends lost 6 bases and 6 bases respectively, with 14 bases between them. The CDR3 contains 14 residues. As DNA, the CDR3 is TGTGCCAGCAGCAGGGATGTCGAGTCCGGGGAGCTGTTTTTT. Translation gives CASSRDVESGELFF.

This clonotype was observed at least ten times. The chain uses TRBV6-1 and TRBJ1-2; possible D gene TRBD1, 6 bases. Deletions cut 6 bases from V and 0 bases from J, with 14 bases between. The CDR3 totals 15 residues. CDR1 MNHNS and CDR2 SASEGT come from the germline V gene. The CDR3 loop is CASRQTGHPNYGYTF. CDR3 DNA: TGTGCCAGCAGGCAAACGGGACACCCTAACTATGGCTACACCTTC.

This clonotype was detected ten times or more. The chain couples TRBV4-1 to TRBJ2-5; D could derive from TRBD1 or TRBD2 (5 bases each). Germline values: CDR1 MGHRA, CDR2 YSYEKL. The CDR3 extends over 14 amino acids. V was pared by 1 base and J by 5 bases, with 11 bases between. CDR3 bases: TGCGCCAGCAGCCAAGTACGGGGACGGGAGACCCAGTACTTC. Translation: CASSQVRGRETQYF.

This clonotype has at least ten counts. The CDR3 DNA sequence: TGCGCCAGCAGCTTGAGTCCGGCAGGTGAGGGCTACACCTTC. Translating gives CASSLSPAGEGYTF. The chain combines TRBV5-1 with TRBJ1-2; no clear D gene. Trimming shortened V by 1 base and J by 8 bases, and 15 bases separated the two germline ends. Looked up from germline, CDR1 is SGHRS and CDR2 is YFSETQ. This CDR3 comprises 14 residues. Complete variable domain (other parts from reference TRBV5-1 and TRBJ1-2): KAGVTQTPRYLIKTRGQQVTLSCSPISGHRSVSWYQQTPGQGLQFLFEYFSETQRNKGNFPGRFSGRQFSNSRSEMNVSTLELGDSALYLCASSLSPAGEGYTFGSGTRLTVV.

This clonotype was picked up many times. The CDR3 bases are TGTGCCAGCAGTGGGGGACTTTCCCAAGAGACCCAGTACTTC. It codes for CASSGGLSQETQYF. This chain links TRBV12-3 or TRBV12-4 with TRBJ2-5, with D perhaps TRBD2 (6 bases). V dropped 5 bases and J dropped 1 base, with 11 bases sitting between them. The CDR3 runs 14 residues.

About this clonotype: This may arise from a read error, as a much more abundant clone is one base away. The chain uses TRBV11-2 and TRBJ1-4; TRBD1 is a possible D gene (6 bases). V gave up 6 bases and J gave up 0 bases, with 20 bases separating them. The germline CDR1 and CDR2 sequences are SGHAT and FQNNGV. This CDR3 has 18 residues. The DNA for the CDR3 is TGTGCCAGCAGTCCCCACGGGGGTAGGGGGGCAACTAATGAAAAACTGTTTTTT. It specifies CASSPHGGRGATNEKLFF.

The table lists this clonotype with many counts. V usage is TRBV7-2 and J usage is TRBJ2-5; D is uncertain. Trimming removed 5 bases from V and 7 bases from J, with 8 bases in between. Germline assignment: CDR1 SGHTA and CDR2 FQGNSA. This CDR3 comprises 11 residues. This chain's CDR3 is CASSPTGTQYF. In DNA form, the CDR3 reads TGTGCCAGCAGCCCCACGGGGACCCAGTACTTC.

This clonotype was seen many times. The chain couples TRBV6-1 to TRBJ1-6, with D possibly TRBD1 on 5 matching bases. Trimming took off 7 bases at V and 3 bases at J, with 10 bases between the two ends. This CDR3 spans 14 amino acids. Germline V lookup: CDR1 MNHNS, CDR2 SASEGT. CDR3 protein: CASNGDRYNSPLHF. The CDR3 coding sequence is TGTGCCAGCAACGGGGACCGCTATAATTCACCCCTCCACTTT.

This chain joins TRBV7-9 and TRBJ1-1, with D unclear. The CDR3 consists of 14 residues. Trimming removed 4 bases at V and 1 base at J, with 10 bases between. CDR1 and CDR2 (germline): SEHNR, FQNEAQ (reference sequence). CDR3 bases: TGTGCCAGCAGCTCCTCCCTATCGAACACTGAAGCTTTCTTT. It codes for CASSSSLSNTEAFF.

This clonotype was detected ten times or more. The chain recombines TRBV27 with TRBJ2-3; 7 bases line up with TRBD2. CDR1 is MNHEY, CDR2 SMNVEV, per germline (reference sequence). Trimming at V came to 7 bases and at J to 1 base, leaving 8 bases not matched to a gene. The CDR3 is 15 amino acids. Written as DNA, the CDR3 is TGTGCCAGCATCCGGGTAGGGAGGGGCACAGATACGCAGTATTTT. It encodes CASIRVGRGTDTQYF.

This clonotype was seen repeatedly, ten times or more. The genes are TRBV20-1 and TRBJ2-3; D gene unclear. The CDR3 sequence is 15 residues long. Looked up from germline, CDR1 is DFQATT and CDR2 is SNEGSKA (reference sequence). V lost 0 bases and J lost 6, with 16 bases in between. The CDR3 sequence is CSARDRPEVGDTQYF. The CDR3 DNA is TGCAGTGCTAGAGATCGCCCGGAAGTCGGGGATACGCAGTATTTT.

This clonotype was seen a few times. CDR3: CASSSPTVRRPSTDTQYF. Written as DNA, the CDR3 is TGTGCCAGCAGTTCACCGACAGTCCGTAGACCTAGCACAGATACGCAGTATTTT. The rearrangement uses TRBV12-3 or TRBV12-4 and TRBJ2-3; D perhaps matches TRBD1 (5 bases). The CDR3 is 18 amino acids. Trimming removed 4 bases from V and 0 bases from J, with 20 bases in between.

This clonotype turned up a few times. The V call is TRBV19, the J call TRBJ2-3; a possible D gene is TRBD2 (5 bases). This CDR3 contains 16 residues. The germline gives CDR1 LNHDA, CDR2 SQIVND (reference sequence). V lost 2 bases and J lost 5, with 17 bases in between. The chain's CDR3 is CASSIPGLPEGDTQYF. CDR3 in DNA: TGTGCCAGTAGTATACCCGGACTCCCTGAGGGAGATACGCAGTATTTT.

This clonotype was counted at least ten times. This sequence joins TRBV7-6 and TRBJ2-2; D uncertain. This CDR3 has 13 residues. The germline V and J ends were trimmed by 4 bases and 5 bases, with 8 bases remaining between them. From germline, CDR1 is SGHVS and CDR2 FNYEAQ. CDR3 in DNA: TGTGCCAGCAGCTCGCGGTCGACCGGGGAGCTGTTTTTT. Translated, it gives CASSSRSTGELFF. Drawing the rest from reference TRBV7-6 and TRBJ2-2, the complete variable domain is GAGVSQSPRYKVTKRGQDVALRCDPISGHVSLYWYRQALGQGPEFLTYFNYEAQQDKSGLPNDRFSAERPEGSISTLTIQRTEQRDSAMYRCASSSRSTGELFFGEGSRLTVL.